The entry that follows covers one T cell receptor (beta chain) sequence. The antigen is undetermined. This record comes from a study of PD-1 blockade in classical Hodgkin lymphoma. Regarding the study as a whole: Baseline diversity was lower in partial responders and progressors than complete responders. Newly diagnosed patients reportedly had lower baseline TCR diversity than healthy donors.

Here immunoSEQ multiplex PCR was the method, and the copy in TCRdb shows in-frame clones only, minus some. The sample includes tens of thousands of clones, about 88% of them seen just once. Relapse was seen in all patients after autologous stem cell transplantation, and brentuximab vedotin exposure was variable. This CDR3 is built from 17 residues. V lost 0 bases, J lost 2 bases, and 10 bases stayed unmatched. Germline V gene data show CDR1 as LGHNA and CDR2 as YNFKEQ. The sequence came from a human donor with classical Hodgkin lymphoma. This rearrangement joins TRBV4-2 to TRBJ2-7; 7 bases are shared with TRBD2. This sample comprised peripheral blood mononuclear cells (PBMCs), obtained at baseline. The DNA of the CDR3 is TGTGCCAGCAGCCAAGAAAGTCCGGAGCGGGGAACCTACGAGCAGTACTTC. Translation gives CASSQESPERGTYEQYF.